The 9 T cell receptor beta chains below come from one sample, sequenced in a study of spatial heterogeneity in lung cancer (dated 2019 in TCRdb). Libraries were constructed by 5' RACE. Sequencing relied on a NextSeq 500. TCRdb redid the processing of the public reads, applying fastp at Q25 and MiXCR, and retained in-frame beta chains. All rows with the same CDR3 protein become a single entry with the most common DNA and genes. The sample table holds 35,000 to 45,000 distinct CDR3 sequences, of which approximately 8% were seen once. The ten biggest clones cover approximately 8.8% of the sample. Interpreted using the paper, the time point label stands for: blood at routine non-recurrence follow-up after resection. Source: PBMCs, taken at follow-up. The receptors derive from a male donor with early-stage non-small cell lung cancer.

This clonotype was seen repeatedly, ten times or more. This chain joins TRBV5-1 and TRBJ2-1; either TRBD1 or TRBD2 may supply D (6 bases each). CDR1 and CDR2 from the germline V gene are SGHRS and YFSETQ. The CDR3 has 16 residues. V gave up 0 bases and J gave up 4 bases, with 14 bases separating them. The CDR3 sequence is CASSLGPGAVYNEQFF. In DNA, the CDR3 is TGCGCCAGCAGCTTGGGGCCGGGGGCAGTTTACAATGAGCAGTTCTTC.

By share of the sample, this clonotype is medium-sized. This sequence joins TRBV3-1 and TRBJ2-1; 8 nucleotides match TRBD1. V shed 3 bases and J 10 bases; nucleotides not matched to a gene: 5. This CDR3 has 13 amino acids. The V gene's germline CDR1 is LGHDT and CDR2 YNNKEL (reference sequence). CDR3 sequence: CASSHLDRGEQFF. The CDR3 coding sequence is TGTGCCAGCAGCCACCTCGACAGGGGAGAGCAGTTCTTC.

The table lists this clonotype with many counts. The chain links TRBV3-1 to TRBJ2-3, with D tentatively TRBD2 (7 bases). The CDR3 covers 16 residues. Germline loops: CDR1 LGHDT, CDR2 YNNKEL (reference sequence). The ends were cut back, 3 bases at V and 1 base at J, with 14 bases in the middle. This CDR3 reads CASSHHRGAGTDTQYF. The DNA of the CDR3 is TGTGCCAGCAGCCACCATCGGGGGGCAGGCACAGATACGCAGTATTTT.

Ten or more counts support this clonotype. The J gene is TRBJ2-7, the V gene TRBV7-8, with D perhaps matching TRBD1 or TRBD2 (5 bases each). Trimming cost V 0 bases and J 0 bases, with 12 bases left between them. The CDR3 has 16 amino acids. CDR1 and CDR2 from the germline V gene are SGHVS and FQNEAQ. CDR3 sequence: CASSLAPGPSSYEQYF. In DNA form, the CDR3 reads TGTGCCAGCAGCTTAGCCCCGGGACCAAGCTCCTACGAGCAGTACTTC. Full variable domain (missing parts from reference TRBV7-8 and TRBJ2-7): GAGVSQSPRYKVAKRGQDVALRCDPISGHVSLFWYQQALGQGPEFLTYFQNEAQLDKSGLPSDRFFAERPEGSVSTLKIQRTQQEDSAVYLCASSLAPGPSSYEQYFGPGTRLTVT.

This clonotype turned up a few times. The chain has TRBV7-2 and TRBJ2-7; perhaps D is TRBD1 or TRBD2 (5 bases each). CDR1 and CDR2 from the germline V gene are SGHTA and FQGNSA. With 1 base removed from V and 2 bases from J, the gap between germline ends came to 6 bases. CDR3 size: 13 residues. The CDR3 region is CASSLVGAYEQYF. In nucleotides, the CDR3 is TGTGCCAGCAGCTTAGTGGGGGCCTACGAGCAGTACTTC.

In its sample, this clonotype was seen many times. The chain employs TRBV12-3 or TRBV12-4 and TRBJ1-2; TRBD1 agrees at 10 bases. V trimming: 6 bases; J trimming: 7 bases; junction bases outside the gene matches: 2. This CDR3 has 12 amino acids. CDR3 in amino acids: CASRTGGGGYTF. The CDR3 region has the DNA TGTGCCAGCAGGACAGGGGGCGGTGGCTACACCTTC.

The sample holds many counts of this clonotype. V usage is TRBV3-1 and J usage is TRBJ1-3; 9 nucleotides agree with TRBD1. This CDR3 spans 15 amino acids. V was pared by 4 bases and J by 8 bases, with 9 bases of the junction left unmatched. CDR1 LGHDT and CDR2 YNNKEL come from the germline V gene (reference sequence). The CDR3 spells CASSLRTGVVHTIYF. The CDR3 nucleotides read TGTGCCAGCAGCCTCCGGACAGGGGTGGTACACACCATATATTTT.

This clonotype was seen ten or more times. The J gene is TRBJ2-3, the V gene TRBV12-3 or TRBV12-4, with 7 bases identical to TRBD1. The CDR3 sequence is 13 residues long. V lost 6 bases and J lost 5; bases outside the gene matches: 5. The CDR3 nucleotides are TGTGCCAGCAGCCCCGGGACAGAAGATACGCAGTATTTT. It is translated as CASSPGTEDTQYF.

The chain is built from TRBV9 and TRBJ2-2; no reliable D call. V dropped 4 bases and J dropped 4 bases, with 8 bases sitting between them. Germline V gene sequence: CDR1 SGDLS, CDR2 YYNGEE. This CDR3 comprises 13 residues. The CDR3 nucleotides are TGTGCCAGCAGCCACACCACCACCGGGGAGCTGTTTTTT. This gives the protein CASSHTTTGELFF.